The TCR beta chain under discussion was sequenced for a study of shared clonotypes between healthy human individuals. Germline CDR1 and CDR2: SQVTM and ANQGSEA. The CDR3 consists of 13 residues. V lost 7 bases and J lost 5; bases outside the gene matches: 8. The method was immunoSEQ multiplex PCR; TCRdb's version includes in-frame clones alone and lacks a portion of them. The repertoire includes 300,000 or so clones, under 80% of them detected once, and about a tenth sits in the top ten. Each sample came from a Caucasian adult donor living in Nashville, Tennessee. This clone was observed a few times. J is TRBJ1-5 and V is TRBV29-1, with TRBD1 identical over 7 bases. This sequence originates from a man aged 25 to 45 in good health. Sequencing used memory CD4+ T cells sorted from blood. Specified subset: CD45RA-negative fraction. CDR3 sequence reads: CSAVTGVDQPQHF. DNA for the CDR3: TGCAGCGCCGTTACAGGGGTGGATCAGCCCCAGCATTTT. The variable domain in full, completed from reference TRBV29-1 and TRBJ1-5, reads SAVISQKPSRDICQRGTSLTIQCQVDSQVTMMFWYRQQPGQSLTLIATANQGSEATYESGFVIDKFPISRPNLTFSTLTVSNMSPEDSSIYLCSAVTGVDQPQHFGDGTRLSIL.